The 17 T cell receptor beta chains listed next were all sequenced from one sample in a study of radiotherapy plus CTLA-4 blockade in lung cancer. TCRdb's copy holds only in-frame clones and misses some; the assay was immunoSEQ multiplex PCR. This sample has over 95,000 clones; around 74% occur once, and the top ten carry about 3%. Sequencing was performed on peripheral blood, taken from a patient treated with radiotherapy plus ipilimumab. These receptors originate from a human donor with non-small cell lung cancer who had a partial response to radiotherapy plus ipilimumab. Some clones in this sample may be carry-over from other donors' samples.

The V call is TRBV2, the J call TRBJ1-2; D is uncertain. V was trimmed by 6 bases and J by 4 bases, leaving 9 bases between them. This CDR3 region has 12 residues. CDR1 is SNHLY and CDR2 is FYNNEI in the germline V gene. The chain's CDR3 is CASREGGYGYTF. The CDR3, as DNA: TGTGCCAGCAGAGAGGGAGGCTATGGCTACACCTTC. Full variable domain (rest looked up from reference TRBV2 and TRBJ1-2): EPEVTQTPSHQVTQMGQEVILRCVPISNHLYFYWYRQILGQKVEFLVSFYNNEISEKSEIFDDQFSVERPDGSNFTLKIRSTKLEDSAMYFCASREGGYGYTFGSGTRLTVV.

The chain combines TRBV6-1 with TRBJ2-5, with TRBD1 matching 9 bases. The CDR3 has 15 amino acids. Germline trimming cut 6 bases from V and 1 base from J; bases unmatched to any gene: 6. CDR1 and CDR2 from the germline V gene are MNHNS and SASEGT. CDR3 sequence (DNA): TGTGCCAGCAGCGGGACAGGGTTGACCCAAGAGACCCAGTACTTC. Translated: CASSGTGLTQETQYF.

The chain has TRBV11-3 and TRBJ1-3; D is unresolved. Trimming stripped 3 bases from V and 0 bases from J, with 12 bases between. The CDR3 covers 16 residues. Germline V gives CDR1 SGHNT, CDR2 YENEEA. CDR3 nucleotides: TGTGCCAGCAGCTTGACTCCTTCGGGCTCTGGAAACACCATATATTTT. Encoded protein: CASSLTPSGSGNTIYF.

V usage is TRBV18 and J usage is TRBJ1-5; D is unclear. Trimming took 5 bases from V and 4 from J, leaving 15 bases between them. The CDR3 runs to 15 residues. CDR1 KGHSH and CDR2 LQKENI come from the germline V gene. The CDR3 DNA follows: TGTGCCAGCTCAGCTATCTCGTCGGGGAATCAGCCCCAGCATTTT. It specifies CASSAISSGNQPQHF.

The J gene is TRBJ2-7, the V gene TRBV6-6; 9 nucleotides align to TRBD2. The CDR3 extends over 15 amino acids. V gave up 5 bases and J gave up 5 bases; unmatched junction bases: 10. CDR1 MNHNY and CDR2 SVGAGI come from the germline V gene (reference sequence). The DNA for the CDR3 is TGTGCCAGCAGTAACCCGGGACTAGCTCTCAACGAGCAGTACTTC. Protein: CASSNPGLALNEQYF.

CDR3 DNA sequence: TGTGCCAGTAGTATCGTGGGGGCCAAAGAGACCCAGTACTTC. This sequence encodes CASSIVGAKETQYF. J is TRBJ2-5 and V is TRBV19; possible D gene TRBD1, 6 bases. CDR3 length: 14 amino acids. In germline, CDR1 is LNHDA, CDR2 SQIVND (reference sequence). The germline V and J ends were trimmed by 3 bases and 3 bases, with 11 bases remaining between them.

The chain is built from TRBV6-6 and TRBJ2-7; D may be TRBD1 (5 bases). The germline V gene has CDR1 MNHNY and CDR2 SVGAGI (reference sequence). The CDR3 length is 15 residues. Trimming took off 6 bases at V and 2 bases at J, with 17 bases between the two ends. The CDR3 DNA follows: TGTGCCAGCAGCGGCAGGGTAGGTGTCCCCTACGAGCAGTACTTC. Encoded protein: CASSGRVGVPYEQYF.

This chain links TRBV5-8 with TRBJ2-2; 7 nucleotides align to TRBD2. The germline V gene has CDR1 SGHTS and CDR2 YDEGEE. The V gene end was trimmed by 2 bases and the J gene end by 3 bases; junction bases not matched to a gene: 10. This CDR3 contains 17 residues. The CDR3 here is CASSFPLAGRDTGELFF. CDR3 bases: TGTGCCAGCAGCTTCCCCCTTGCAGGGAGGGACACCGGGGAGCTGTTTTTT. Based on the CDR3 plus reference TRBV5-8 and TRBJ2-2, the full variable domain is EAGVTQSPTHLIKTRGQQATLRCSPISGHTSVYWYQQALGLGLQFLLWYDEGEERNRGNFPPRFSGRQFPNYSSELNVNALELEDSALYLCASSFPLAGRDTGELFFGEGSRLTVL.

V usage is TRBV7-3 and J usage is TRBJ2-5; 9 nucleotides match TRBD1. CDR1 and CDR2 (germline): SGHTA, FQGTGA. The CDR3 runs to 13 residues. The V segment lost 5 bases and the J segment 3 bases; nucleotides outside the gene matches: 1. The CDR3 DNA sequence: TGTGCCAGCAGCCGGGACAGGGAAGAGACCCAGTACTTC. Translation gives CASSRDREETQYF. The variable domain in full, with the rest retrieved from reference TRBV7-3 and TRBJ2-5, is GAGVSQTPSNKVTEKGKYVELRCDPISGHTALYWYRQSLGQGPEFLIYFQGTGAADDSGLPNDRFFAVRPEGSVSTLKIQRTERGDSAVYLCASSRDREETQYFGPGTRLLVL.

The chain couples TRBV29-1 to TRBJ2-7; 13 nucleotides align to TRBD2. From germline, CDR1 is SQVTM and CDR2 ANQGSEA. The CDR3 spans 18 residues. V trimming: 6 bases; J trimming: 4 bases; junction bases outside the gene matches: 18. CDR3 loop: CSVVARDLLAGGLYEQYF. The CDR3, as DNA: TGCAGCGTGGTCGCGAGAGATCTACTAGCGGGAGGGCTATACGAGCAGTACTTC.

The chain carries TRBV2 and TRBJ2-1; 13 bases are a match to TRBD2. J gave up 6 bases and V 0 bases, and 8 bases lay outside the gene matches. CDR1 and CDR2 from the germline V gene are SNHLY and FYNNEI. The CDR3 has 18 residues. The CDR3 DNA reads TGTGCCAGCAGTGAAGCGATCCCCGGACTAGCGGGAGTCAATGAGCAGTTCTTC. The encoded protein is CASSEAIPGLAGVNEQFF.

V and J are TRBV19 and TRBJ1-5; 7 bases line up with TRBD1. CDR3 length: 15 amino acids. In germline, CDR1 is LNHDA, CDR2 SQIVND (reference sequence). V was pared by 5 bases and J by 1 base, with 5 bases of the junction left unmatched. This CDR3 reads CASSLTGQSNQPQHF. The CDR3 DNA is TGTGCCAGTAGTTTGACAGGGCAAAGCAATCAGCCCCAGCATTTT.

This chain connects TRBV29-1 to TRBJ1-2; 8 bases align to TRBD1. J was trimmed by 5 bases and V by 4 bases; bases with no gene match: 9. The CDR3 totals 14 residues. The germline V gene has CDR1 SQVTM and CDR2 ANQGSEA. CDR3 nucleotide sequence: TGCAGCGTTGTGTCCGACAGGGGAGGGTATGGCTACACCTTC. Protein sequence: CSVVSDRGGYGYTF.

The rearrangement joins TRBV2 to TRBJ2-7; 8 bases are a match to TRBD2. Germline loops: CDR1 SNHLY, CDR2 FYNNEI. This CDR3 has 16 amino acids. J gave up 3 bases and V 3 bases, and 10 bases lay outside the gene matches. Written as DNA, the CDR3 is TGTGCCAGCAGTGATGCCCTATTAGCGGGAAACTACGAGCAGTACTTC. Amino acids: CASSDALLAGNYEQYF.

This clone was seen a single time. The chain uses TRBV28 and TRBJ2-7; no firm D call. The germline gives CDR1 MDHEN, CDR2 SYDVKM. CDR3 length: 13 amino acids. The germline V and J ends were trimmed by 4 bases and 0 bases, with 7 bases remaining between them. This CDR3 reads CASSSPSSYEQYF. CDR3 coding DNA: TGTGCCAGCAGTTCGCCTAGCTCCTACGAGCAGTACTTC.

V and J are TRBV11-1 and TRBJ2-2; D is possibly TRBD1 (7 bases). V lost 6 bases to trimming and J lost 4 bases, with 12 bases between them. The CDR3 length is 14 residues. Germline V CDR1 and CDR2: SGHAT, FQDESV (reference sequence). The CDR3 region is CASRGQGGTGELFF. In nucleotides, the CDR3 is TGTGCCAGCAGGGGGCAGGGGGGCACCGGGGAGCTGTTTTTT.

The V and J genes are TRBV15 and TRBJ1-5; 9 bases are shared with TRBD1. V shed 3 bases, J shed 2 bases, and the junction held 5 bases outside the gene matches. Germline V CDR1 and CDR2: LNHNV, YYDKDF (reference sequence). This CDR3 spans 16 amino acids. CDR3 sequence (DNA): TGTGCCACCAGCAGGAGACAGGGGGACGGCAATCAGCCCCAGCATTTT. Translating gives CATSRRQGDGNQPQHF.